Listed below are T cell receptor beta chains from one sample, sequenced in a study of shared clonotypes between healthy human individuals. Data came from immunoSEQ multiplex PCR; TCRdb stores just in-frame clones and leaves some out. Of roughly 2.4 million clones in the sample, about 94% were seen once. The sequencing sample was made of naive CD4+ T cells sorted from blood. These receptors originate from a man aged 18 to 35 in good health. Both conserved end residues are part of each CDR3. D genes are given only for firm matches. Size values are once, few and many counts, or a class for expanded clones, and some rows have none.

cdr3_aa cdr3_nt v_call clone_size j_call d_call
CAISEENYEQYF TGTGCCATCAGTGAGGAAAACTACGAGCAGTACTTC TRBV10-3 NA TRBJ2-7 NA
CASSPDPQTPTNEKLFF TGTGCCAGCAGCCCCGACCCGCAGACACCAACTAATGAAAAACTGTTTTTT TRBV5-6 NA TRBJ1-4 NA
CASSRTLTAYEQYF TGTGCCAGCAGCCGGACACTTACGGCCTACGAGCAGTACTTC TRBV5-5 NA TRBJ2-7 NA
CAISMGQGSYNEQFF TGTGCCATCAGCATGGGACAGGGCTCCTACAATGAGCAGTTCTTC TRBV10-3 NA TRBJ2-1 TRBD1
CASSFLAGSGELFF TGTGCCAGCAGTTTCCTAGCGGGATCCGGGGAGCTGTTTTTT TRBV6-5 NA TRBJ2-2 TRBD2
CASSLGTENSPLHF TGCGCCAGCAGCCTCGGGACGGAGAATTCACCCCTCCACTTT TRBV5-1 NA TRBJ1-6 NA
CASSLGFSSYGYTF TGTGCCAGCAGCTTAGGTTTTTCGTCCTATGGCTACACCTTC TRBV7-8 NA TRBJ1-2 NA
CASSPPGGVGDTQYF TGTGCCAGCTCACCACCGGGCGGGGTGGGAGATACGCAGTATTTT TRBV18 NA TRBJ2-3 NA
CASSEPAMRGSSYEQYF TGTGCCAGCAGTGAACCCGCGATGAGGGGCAGCTCCTACGAGCAGTACTTC TRBV6-1 NA TRBJ2-7 NA
CASSFAVLSEAFF TGCGCCAGCAGCTTCGCCGTTCTGTCGGAAGCTTTCTTT TRBV5-1 NA TRBJ1-1 NA
CASTGGRVRDEQFF TGTGCCAGCACCGGGGGCAGGGTGAGGGATGAGCAGTTCTTC TRBV6-1 NA TRBJ2-1 NA
CSVYPPEYQETQYF TGCAGCGTCTACCCCCCAGAATACCAAGAGACCCAGTACTTC TRBV29-1 few TRBJ2-5 NA
CASSLGTGRKTQYF TGTGCCAGCAGCTTAGGCACAGGGAGAAAGACCCAGTACTTC TRBV7-9 NA TRBJ2-5 NA
CSVFDPGLSSYEQYF TGCAGCGTCTTCGACCCGGGCTTAAGCTCCTACGAGCAGTACTTC TRBV29-1 NA TRBJ2-7 NA
CAISESLRQNTGELFF TGTGCCATCAGTGAGTCGCTACGACAGAACACCGGGGAGCTGTTTTTT TRBV10-3 NA TRBJ2-2 NA
CASSLGTGKYEQYF TGCGCCAGCAGCTTGGGGACAGGGAAGTACGAGCAGTACTTC TRBV5-1 NA TRBJ2-7 TRBD1
CASSLPGLAVGYEQYF TGCGCCAGCAGCTTGCCAGGTCTAGCGGTTGGCTACGAGCAGTACTTC TRBV5-1 NA TRBJ2-7 TRBD2
CAINTGLNTEAFF TGTGCCATCAATACCGGGTTAAACACTGAAGCTTTCTTT TRBV10-3 NA TRBJ1-1 NA
CASSLLAGGGYTF TGTGCCAGCAGTTTATTGGCAGGGGGAGGCTACACCTTC TRBV28 NA TRBJ1-2 TRBD1
CASSTTGQGTEAFF TGTGCCAGCAGCACCACGGGACAGGGGACTGAAGCTTTCTTT TRBV7-4 NA TRBJ1-1 TRBD1
CASRAMGGSGDTQYF TGTGCCAGCAGGGCGATGGGAGGGAGCGGAGATACGCAGTATTTT TRBV7-9 NA TRBJ2-3 TRBD2
CASSVAGDIQYF TGTGCCAGCAGTGTGGCAGGGGACATTCAGTACTTC TRBV2 NA TRBJ2-4 NA
CASSPFRGAKGQPQHF TGTGCCAGCAGCCCCTTTAGGGGGGCCAAAGGGCAGCCCCAGCATTTT TRBV27 NA TRBJ1-5 NA
CSVVFPAGGETQYF TGCAGCGTTGTTTTTCCGGCTGGGGGAGAGACCCAGTACTTC TRBV29-1 once TRBJ2-5 NA
CASSSEGHQPQHF TGTGCCAGCAGTTCTGAAGGCCATCAGCCCCAGCATTTT TRBV6-6 once TRBJ1-5 NA
CASSIIGISSYNEQFF TGTGCCAGTAGTATAATCGGGATTAGCTCCTACAATGAGCAGTTCTTC TRBV19 NA TRBJ2-1 NA
CASSRNRDTWGEQYF TGCGCCAGCAGCCGGAACCGGGACACCTGGGGCGAGCAGTACTTC TRBV5-1 NA TRBJ2-7 NA
CASSPRTERGDQETQYF TGTGCCAGCAGTCCCCGCACCGAGCGGGGAGATCAAGAGACCCAGTACTTC TRBV27 NA TRBJ2-5 TRBD2
CASSLRVQALQNSPLHF TGTGCCAGCAGCTTACGAGTTCAGGCCCTTCAGAATTCACCCCTCCACTTT TRBV7-2 NA TRBJ1-6 NA
CASSREGLAGTEQFF TGCGCCAGCAGCCGGGAGGGACTAGCGGGAACTGAGCAGTTCTTC TRBV5-1 NA TRBJ2-1 TRBD2
CASSASTTYEQYF TGTGCCAGCAGCGCCTCGACGACTTACGAGCAGTACTTC TRBV6-6 NA TRBJ2-7 NA
CASSYGTGNGYTF TGTGCCAGCAGCTATGGGACAGGGAATGGCTACACCTTC TRBV7-2 NA TRBJ1-2 TRBD1